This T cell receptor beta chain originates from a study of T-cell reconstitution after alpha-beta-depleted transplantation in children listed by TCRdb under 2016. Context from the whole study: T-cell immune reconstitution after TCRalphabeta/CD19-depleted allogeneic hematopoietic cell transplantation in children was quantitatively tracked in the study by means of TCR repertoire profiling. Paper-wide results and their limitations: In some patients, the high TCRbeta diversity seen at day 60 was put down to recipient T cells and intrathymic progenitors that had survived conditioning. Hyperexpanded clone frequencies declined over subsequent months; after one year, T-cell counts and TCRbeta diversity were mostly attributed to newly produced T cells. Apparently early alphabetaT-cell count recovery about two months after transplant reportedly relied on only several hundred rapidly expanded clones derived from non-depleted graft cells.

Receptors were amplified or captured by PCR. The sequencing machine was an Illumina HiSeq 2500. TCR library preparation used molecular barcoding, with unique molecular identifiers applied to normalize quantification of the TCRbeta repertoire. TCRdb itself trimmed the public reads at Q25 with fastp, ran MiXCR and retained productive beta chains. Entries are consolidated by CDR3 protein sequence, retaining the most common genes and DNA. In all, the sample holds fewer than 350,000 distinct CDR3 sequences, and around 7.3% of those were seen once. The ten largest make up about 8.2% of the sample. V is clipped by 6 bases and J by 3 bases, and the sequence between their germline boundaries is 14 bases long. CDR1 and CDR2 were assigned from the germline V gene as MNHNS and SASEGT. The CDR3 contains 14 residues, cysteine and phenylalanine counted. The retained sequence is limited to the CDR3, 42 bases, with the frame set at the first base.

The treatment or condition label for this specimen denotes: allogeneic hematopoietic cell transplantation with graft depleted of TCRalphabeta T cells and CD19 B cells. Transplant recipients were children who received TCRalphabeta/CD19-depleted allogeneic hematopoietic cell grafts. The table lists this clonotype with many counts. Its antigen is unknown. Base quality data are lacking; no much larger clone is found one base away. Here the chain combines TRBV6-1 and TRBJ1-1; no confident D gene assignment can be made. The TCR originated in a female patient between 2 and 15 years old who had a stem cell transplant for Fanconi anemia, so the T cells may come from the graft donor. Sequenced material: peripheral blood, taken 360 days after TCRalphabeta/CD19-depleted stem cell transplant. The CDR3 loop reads CASREPDDYTEAFF. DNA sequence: TGTGCCAGCAGAGAACCGGACGATTACACTGAAGCTTTCTTT.